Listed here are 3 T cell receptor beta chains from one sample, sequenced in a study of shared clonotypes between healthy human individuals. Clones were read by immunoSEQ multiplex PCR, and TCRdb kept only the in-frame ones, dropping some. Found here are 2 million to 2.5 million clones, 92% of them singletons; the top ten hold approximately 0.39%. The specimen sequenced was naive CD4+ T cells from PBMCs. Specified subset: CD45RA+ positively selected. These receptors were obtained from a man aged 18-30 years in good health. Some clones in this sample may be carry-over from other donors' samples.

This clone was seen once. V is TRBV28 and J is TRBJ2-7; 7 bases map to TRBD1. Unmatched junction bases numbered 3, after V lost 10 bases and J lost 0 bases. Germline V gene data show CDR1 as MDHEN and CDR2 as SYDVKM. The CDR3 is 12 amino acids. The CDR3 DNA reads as TGTGCCACCAGACAGGGCTCCTACGAGCAGTACTTC. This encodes CATRQGSYEQYF. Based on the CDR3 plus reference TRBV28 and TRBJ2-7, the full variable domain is DVKVTQSSRYLVKRTGEKVFLECVQDMDHENMFWYRQDPGLGLRLIYFSYDVKMKEKGDIPEGYSVSREKKERFSLILESASTNQTSMYLCATRQGSYEQYFGPGTRLTVT.

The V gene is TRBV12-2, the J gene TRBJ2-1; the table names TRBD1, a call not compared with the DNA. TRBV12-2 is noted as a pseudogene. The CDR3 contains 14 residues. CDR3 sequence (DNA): TGTGCAAGTCGCTTACGAAACAGGGGGCGGGCGCAGTTCTTC. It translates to CASRLRNRGRAQFF.

CDR3 sequence: CASSLDRRTQYF. CDR3 bases: TGTGCCAGCAGCTTAGATCGCAGGACCCAGTACTTC. The J gene is TRBJ2-5, the V gene TRBV11-2; D is undetermined. V gave up 0 bases and J gave up 7 bases, with 6 bases separating them. The CDR3 sequence is 12 residues long. Germline lookup yields CDR1 SGHAT and CDR2 FQNNGV. The whole variable domain, filled in from reference TRBV11-2 and TRBJ2-5, reads EAGVAQSPRYKIIEKRQSVAFWCNPISGHATLYWYQQILGQGPKLLIQFQNNGVVDDSQLPKDRFSAERLKGVDSTLKIQPAKLEDSAVYLCASSLDRRTQYFGPGTRLLVL.